The present T cell receptor beta chain was sequenced within a study of CD8+ T cells in alopecia areata. Study in general: Each day, treated patients took oral tofacitinib twice, at 5 to 10 mg per dose.

Researchers gathered lesional scalp punch biopsies and peripheral blood from patients with alopecia areata. RNA, once extracted, was reverse transcribed into cDNA for use as the sequencing template. TCRdb keeps only in-frame clones here, not all; method: immunoSEQ multiplex PCR. The sample carries under 250,000 clones, around 62% recorded once. The CDR3 runs to 13 residues. Germline V lookup: CDR1 GTSNPN, CDR2 SVGIG (reference sequence). Trimming stripped 0 bases from V and 5 bases from J, with 10 bases between. This TCR derives from a human donor with alopecia areata. The specimen was CD4+ T cells sorted from blood, collected at week 0. The chain has TRBV30 and TRBJ1-1; no clear D gene. CDR3 amino acids: CAWSVSKWTEAFF. CDR3 DNA sequence: TGTGCCTGGAGTGTTAGTAAGTGGACTGAAGCTTTCTTT.